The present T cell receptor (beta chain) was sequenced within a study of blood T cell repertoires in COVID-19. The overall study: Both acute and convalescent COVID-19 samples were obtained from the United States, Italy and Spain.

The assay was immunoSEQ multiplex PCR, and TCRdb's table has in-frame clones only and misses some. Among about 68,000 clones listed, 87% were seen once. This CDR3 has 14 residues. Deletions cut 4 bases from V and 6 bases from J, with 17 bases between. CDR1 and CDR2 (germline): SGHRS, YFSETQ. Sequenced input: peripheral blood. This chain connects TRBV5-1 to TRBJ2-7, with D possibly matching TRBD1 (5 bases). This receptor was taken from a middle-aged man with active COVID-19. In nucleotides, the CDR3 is TGCGCCAGCAGCAGTAGACAGCCTGGCGCCGAGCAGTACTTC. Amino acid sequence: CASSSRQPGAEQYF.